This is a list of T cell receptor beta chains from one sample in a study of beta chain features in type 1 diabetes. Using immunoSEQ multiplex PCR, the repertoire was profiled, and TCRdb retains in-frame clones only, with some absent. The sample holds about 350,000 clones, roughly a fifth seen once. Sequenced sample: naive CD4+ T cells from blood. These TCRs come from a young woman in good health. Each CDR3 is given with its conserved first and last residue. Each record gives: D gene, CDR3 length, V gene, clone size, J gene, CDR3 protein, CDR3 DNA. D genes are given only for firm matches. Size values are once, few and many counts, or a class for expanded clones, and some rows have none.

.	13	TRBV29-1	.	TRBJ2-2	CSVEATDTGELFF	TGCAGCGTTGAGGCGACAGACACCGGGGAGCTGTTTTTT
TRBD1	16	TRBV7-2	.	TRBJ2-5	CASSDRTGAFGETQYF	TGTGCCAGCAGCGATCGGACAGGGGCCTTCGGGGAGACCCAGTACTTC
TRBD1	16	TRBV11-2	.	TRBJ2-7	CASSSLRTGGSYEQYF	TGTGCCAGCAGCTCCCTCCGGACAGGGGGATCCTACGAGCAGTACTTC
TRBD1	14	TRBV7-9	few	TRBJ1-1	CASSNRDRNTEAFF	TGTGCCAGCAGCAACCGGGACAGGAACACTGAAGCTTTCTTT
TRBD1	14	TRBV4-1	.	TRBJ2-7	CASSQPGQGSEQYF	TGCGCCAGCAGCCAGCCGGGACAGGGTTCCGAGCAGTACTTC
.	17	TRBV4-1	.	TRBJ1-5	CASRKLLDSPRNQPQHF	TGCGCCAGCAGAAAGCTCCTGGACAGCCCTCGGAATCAGCCCCAGCATTTT
.	12	TRBV23-1	.	TRBJ1-1	CATRDYSSEAFF	TGCGCCACCCGAGACTATAGCTCTGAAGCTTTCTTT
.	16	TRBV6-6	.	TRBJ2-4	CASTPTGATAKNIQYF	TGTGCCAGCACCCCAACAGGTGCCACGGCCAAAAACATTCAGTACTTC
.	15	TRBV7-2	few	TRBJ2-7	CASSLAAGQSYEQYF	TGTGCCAGCAGCTTAGCGGCGGGGCAGTCCTACGAGCAGTACTTC
TRBD1	13	TRBV25-1	few	TRBJ1-1	CASSGQGLAEAFF	TGTGCCAGCTCGGGACAGGGCCTCGCTGAAGCTTTCTTT
TRBD1	14	TRBV6-5	.	TRBJ2-4	CASSPPGGADIQYF	TGTGCCAGCAGCCCCCCAGGGGGCGCGGACATTCAGTACTTC
TRBD2	14	TRBV5-1	few	TRBJ2-5	CASSLAERETLQYF	TGCGCCAGCAGCTTGGCCGAGCGGGAGACCCTCCAGTACTTC
.	13	TRBV7-9	.	TRBJ2-3	CASSPQGPDTQYF	TGTGCCAGCAGCCCACAGGGCCCAGATACGCAGTATTTT
TRBD1	14	TRBV18	few	TRBJ1-2	CASSRQGFAYGYTF	TGTGCCAGCTCCCGACAGGGCTTTGCCTATGGCTACACCTTC
.	17	TRBV7-9	.	TRBJ1-2	CASSLFPLPERNYGYTF	TGTGCCAGCAGCTTATTCCCCCTCCCCGAGAGAAACTATGGCTACACCTTC
.	13	TRBV30	.	TRBJ2-7	CAWSNLQGYEQYF	TGTGCCTGGAGCAATCTACAGGGTTACGAGCAGTACTTC
.	13	TRBV9	.	TRBJ2-2	CASSGRDTGELFF	TGTGCCAGCAGCGGCCGGGACACCGGGGAGCTGTTTTTT
.	13	TRBV30	.	TRBJ1-5	CAWATGNNQPQHF	TGTGCCTGGGCCACAGGGAACAATCAGCCCCAGCATTTT
.	18	TRBV19	few	TRBJ2-6	CASRQGGGRSSGANVLTF	TGTGCCAGTAGGCAGGGTGGAGGGAGGTCCTCTGGGGCCAACGTCCTGACTTTC
.	13	TRBV18	few	TRBJ2-5	CASSNRERETQYF	TGTGCCAGCTCAAACAGGGAGCGTGAGACCCAGTACTTC
TRBD1	14	TRBV30	.	TRBJ1-1	CAWTGGAWSAEAFF	TGTGCCTGGACAGGGGGCGCCTGGTCAGCTGAAGCTTTCTTT
TRBD1	14	TRBV9	.	TRBJ2-5	CASSATGGQETQYF	TGTGCCAGCAGTGCTACAGGGGGCCAAGAGACCCAGTACTTC
TRBD2	15	TRBV9	few	TRBJ2-3	CASSPAGGGTDTQYF	TGTGCCAGCAGCCCAGCCGGCGGGGGGACAGATACGCAGTATTTT
.	13	TRBV5-1	.	TRBJ2-3	CASGFSQEATQYF	TGCGCCAGCGGTTTCTCGCAAGAAGCTACGCAGTATTTT
TRBD2	16	TRBV28	few	TRBJ2-1	CASSRLASLLEYEQFF	TGTGCCAGCAGTCGACTAGCGTCATTACTCGAATACGAGCAGTTCTTC
TRBD1	14	TRBV7-9	.	TRBJ2-7	CASQTGASSYEQYF	TGTGCCAGCCAAACAGGGGCAAGCTCCTACGAGCAGTACTTC
TRBD1	16	TRBV9	few	TRBJ2-6	CASSVGQGVGANVLTF	TGTGCCAGCAGCGTCGGCCAGGGGGTAGGGGCCAACGTCCTGACTTTC
TRBD1	16	TRBV4-1	.	TRBJ1-1	CASSQDQGASYAEAFF	TGCGCCAGCAGCCAAGACCAGGGGGCGTCGTACGCTGAAGCTTTCTTT
.	11	TRBV2	.	TRBJ1-2	CASRTSSGYTF	TGTGCCAGCAGGACTTCTAGTGGCTACACCTTC
.	16	TRBV4-3	.	TRBJ2-3	CASSQLTGSSTDTQYF	TGCGCCAGCAGCCAACTGACAGGTTCTAGCACAGATACGCAGTATTTT
TRBD1	15	TRBV7-9	few	TRBJ1-1	CASRSYRGPNTEAFF	TGTGCCAGCAGATCCTACAGGGGACCGAACACTGAAGCTTTCTTT
.	13	TRBV11-2	.	TRBJ1-5	CASSPNSNQPQHF	TGTGCCAGCAGCCCCAATAGCAATCAGCCCCAGCATTTT
TRBD1	15	TRBV30	.	TRBJ2-5	CAWSSDRGVGETQYF	TGTGCCTGGAGTTCGGACAGGGGCGTCGGGGAGACCCAGTACTTC
.	12	TRBV18	few	TRBJ2-7	CASSPVGYEQYF	TGTGCCAGCTCACCAGTCGGCTACGAGCAGTACTTC
.	12	TRBV6-5	.	TRBJ2-7	CATGEVPYEQYF	TGTGCCACTGGGGAGGTCCCCTACGAGCAGTACTTC
.	12	TRBV7-2	.	TRBJ2-7	CASSVPGYEQYF	TGTGCCAGCAGCGTACCGGGCTACGAGCAGTACTTC
TRBD1	14	TRBV14	few	TRBJ2-2	CASSQRQGAGELFF	TGTGCCAGCAGCCAACGACAGGGGGCCGGGGAGCTGTTTTTT
.	16	TRBV10-3	.	TRBJ1-2	CAIRDTGGRTNYGYTF	TGTGCCATCAGGGACACGGGGGGTCGGACTAACTATGGCTACACCTTC
TRBD1	15	TRBV18	.	TRBJ1-2	CASSRTGSGQVGYTF	TGTGCCAGCTCACGAACCGGGTCGGGACAGGTTGGCTACACCTTC
.	15	TRBV7-7	few	TRBJ2-1	CASSPPGSSYNEQFF	TGTGCTAGCAGCCCCCCGGGGAGCTCCTACAATGAGCAGTTCTTC
.	13	TRBV7-2	few	TRBJ2-7	CASSLPRGSEQYF	TGTGCCAGCAGCCTCCCTCGAGGGTCCGAGCAGTACTTC
TRBD1	14	TRBV7-8	few	TRBJ1-1	CASSSTGGNTEAFF	TGTGCCAGCAGTTCCACAGGGGGGAACACTGAAGCTTTCTTT
.	15	TRBV30	.	TRBJ2-2	CAWSVTWGGSGELFF	TGTGCCTGGAGTGTGACATGGGGGGGCTCCGGGGAGCTGTTTTTT
TRBD2	15	TRBV29-1	.	TRBJ2-5	CSGIRDYPHQETQYF	TGCAGCGGTATCCGGGACTACCCCCACCAAGAGACCCAGTACTTC
.	14	TRBV7-9	.	TRBJ1-1	CASSSPTGHTEAFF	TGTGCCAGCAGCTCTCCCACAGGGCACACTGAAGCTTTCTTT